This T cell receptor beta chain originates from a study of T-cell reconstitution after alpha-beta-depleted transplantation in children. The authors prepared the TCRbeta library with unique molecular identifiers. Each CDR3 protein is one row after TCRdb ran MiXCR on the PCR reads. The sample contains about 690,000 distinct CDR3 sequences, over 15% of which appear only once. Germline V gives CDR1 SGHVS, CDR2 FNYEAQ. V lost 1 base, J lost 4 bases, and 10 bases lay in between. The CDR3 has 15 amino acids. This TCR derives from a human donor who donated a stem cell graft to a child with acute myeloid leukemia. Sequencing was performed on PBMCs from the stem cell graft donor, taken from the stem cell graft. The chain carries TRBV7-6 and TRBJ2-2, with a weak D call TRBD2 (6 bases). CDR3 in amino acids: CASSLEVEGTGELFF. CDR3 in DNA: TGTGCCAGCAGCTTAGAAGTGGAGGGCACCGGGGAGCTGTTTTTT.